This T cell receptor (beta chain) came from a study of blood T cell repertoires in COVID-19. On the study more broadly: Spain, Italy and the United States supplied samples that represented acute and convalescent COVID-19.

The V gene's germline CDR1 is LGHDT and CDR2 YNNKEL (reference sequence). The CDR3 runs to 16 residues. V lost 3 bases to trimming and J lost 4 bases; unmatched junction nucleotides: 9. Original methodology: Amplification from reference gene primers served as the basis for estimated nucleated cell counts. Clones were read by immunoSEQ multiplex PCR, and TCRdb kept only the in-frame ones, dropping some. V and J calls and clone size are given by that table; D and trimming were obtained from the DNA. The table records a few hundred thousand clones, around 80% of them present only once. This clone was counted a few times. Other nucleotide sequences from this sample produce the same CDR3.

The sequence was collected from a woman between 18 and 29 years old with acute or convalescent COVID-19. The chain combines TRBV3-1 (or the pseudogene TRBV3-2) with TRBJ1-3, with TRBD1 matching over 7 bases. Sequenced input: peripheral blood. CDR3 amino acids: CASSHAQGWEGNTIYF. The CDR3 DNA follows: TGTGCCAGCAGCCATGCACAGGGGTGGGAAGGAAACACCATATATTTT.